The 30 T cell receptor beta chains in this list originate from one sample, sequenced in a study of blood T cell repertoires in COVID-19. Sequencing used immunoSEQ multiplex PCR; TCRdb keeps in-frame clones, though not all of them. The data hold about 120,000 clones, with roughly 89% observed a single time. The sample consisted of PBMCs or T cells enriched from blood (not recorded which). The receptor source for this set is a woman in her 30s who had recovered from COVID-19.

V and J are TRBV6-1 and TRBJ1-1; D is uncertain. V shed 6 bases and J shed 1 base, with 12 bases lying between them. The CDR3 spans 14 residues. CDR1 is MNHNS, CDR2 SASEGT, per germline. The CDR3 is CASRMAGANTEAFF. CDR3 DNA sequence: TGTGCCAGCAGGATGGCCGGAGCGAACACTGAAGCTTTCTTT.

The rearrangement uses TRBV27 and TRBJ2-7; a possible D gene is TRBD1 (5 bases). Germline V gene sequence: CDR1 MNHEY, CDR2 SMNVEV (reference sequence). V shed 5 bases and J shed 5 bases, with 16 bases lying between them. This CDR3 contains 14 residues. This CDR3 reads CASSRGSRIHEQYF. CDR3 in DNA: TGTGCCAGCAGTAGGGGTAGTCGGATCCACGAGCAGTACTTC.

The V gene is TRBV18, the J gene TRBJ2-2; 7 positions agree with TRBD1. The CDR3 runs to 16 residues. The V gene end was trimmed by 2 bases and the J gene end by 4 bases; junction bases not matched to a gene: 7. Germline CDR1 reads KGHSH; CDR2 reads LQKENI. The CDR3 is CASSPFSPGGTGELFF. CDR3 DNA: TGTGCCAGCTCACCATTCTCCCCAGGGGGCACCGGGGAGCTGTTTTTT.

The chain has TRBV18 and TRBJ2-7; TRBD1 agrees at 7 bases. V dropped 2 bases and J dropped 2; count of bases not matched to a gene: 6. Germline V gene data show CDR1 as KGHSH and CDR2 as LQKENI. The length of the CDR3 is 15 residues. For the CDR3, the DNA is TGTGCCAGCTCACCAATCTCAGGGGGACCCTACGAGCAGTACTTC. Translating gives CASSPISGGPYEQYF. Full variable domain (outside the CDR3, taken from reference TRBV18 and TRBJ2-7): NAGVMQNPRHLVRRRGQEARLRCSPMKGHSHVYWYRQLPEEGLKFMVYLQKENIIDESGMPKERFSAEFPKEGPSILRIQQVVRGDSAAYFCASSPISGGPYEQYFGPGTRLTVT.

This clone has just one count. The chain couples TRBV19 to TRBJ1-2, with 8 bases identical to TRBD1. The CDR3 consists of 13 residues. Trimming removed 5 bases from V and 8 bases from J; junction bases left unmatched: 7. The germline gives CDR1 LNHDA, CDR2 SQIVND (reference sequence). The CDR3 loop is CASSPGQGWGYTF. As DNA, the CDR3 is TGTGCCAGTAGTCCAGGACAGGGATGGGGCTACACCTTC. The variable domain in full, with the rest retrieved from reference TRBV19 and TRBJ1-2, is DGGITQSPKYLFRKEGQNVTLSCEQNLNHDAMYWYRQDPGQGLRLIYYSQIVNDFQKGDIAEGYSVSREKKESFPLTVTSAQKNPTAFYLCASSPGQGWGYTFGSGTRLTVV.

V and J are TRBV5-6 and TRBJ1-2, with TRBD1 as a possible D gene (6 bases). CDR1 is SGHDT, CDR2 YYEEEE, per germline. CDR3 length: 14 amino acids. Trimming removed 4 bases from V and 2 bases from J, with 12 bases in between. The CDR3 loop is CASSPGQTNYGYTF. The CDR3 coding sequence is TGTGCCAGCAGCCCAGGACAGACCAACTATGGCTACACCTTC.

This rearrangement joins TRBV7-2 to TRBJ2-1; perhaps TRBD1 as D (6 bases). Trimming left V 1 base short and J 0 bases short, with 10 bases between. The CDR3 length is 16 residues. Germline lookup yields CDR1 SGHTA and CDR2 FQGNSA. The CDR3 sequence is CASSLEAGVSYNEQFF. As DNA, the CDR3 is TGTGCCAGCAGCTTAGAGGCAGGGGTCTCCTACAATGAGCAGTTCTTC.

The chain joins TRBV24-1 to TRBJ2-5; 7 bases map to TRBD1. Germline V gene lookup returns CDR1 KGHDR and CDR2 SFDVKD. The CDR3 is 16 amino acids. V lost 6 bases to trimming and J lost 5 bases; unmatched junction nucleotides: 14. The CDR3 region has the DNA TGTGCCACCAGTCGGACAGGACTCGGGATGGTGGAGACCCAGTACTTC. Translation gives CATSRTGLGMVETQYF.

The V and J genes are TRBV28 and TRBJ2-7; tentatively, D is TRBD1 (6 bases). V was trimmed by 5 bases and J by 3 bases, leaving 17 bases between them. The CDR3 is 15 residues long. Germline V gene lookup returns CDR1 MDHEN and CDR2 SYDVKM. This CDR3 reads CASSPTGTFLYEQYF. The CDR3 DNA reads as TGTGCCAGCAGTCCAACCGGGACATTTCTCTACGAGCAGTACTTC. The variable domain in full, completed from reference TRBV28 and TRBJ2-7, reads DVKVTQSSRYLVKRTGEKVFLECVQDMDHENMFWYRQDPGLGLRLIYFSYDVKMKEKGDIPEGYSVSREKKERFSLILESASTNQTSMYLCASSPTGTFLYEQYFGPGTRLTVT.

V is TRBV10-3 and J is TRBJ2-3; maybe TRBD1 (6 bases). V lost 2 bases and J 7 bases, leaving 22 bases between the germline ends. There are 17 residues in the CDR3. Germline V gives CDR1 ENHRY, CDR2 SYGVKD. DNA for the CDR3: TGTGCCATCAGTGAGCAGTTCGGCAAAAATGGGACACATACGCAGTATTTT. Residues: CAISEQFGKNGTHTQYF.

The gene calls are TRBV28 and TRBJ1-2; 7 bases fit TRBD1. This CDR3 comprises 12 residues. V was pared by 6 bases and J by 4 bases, with 2 bases of the junction left unmatched. Germline assignment: CDR1 MDHEN and CDR2 SYDVKM. The DNA for the CDR3 is TGTGCCAGCAGGTACAGGGGCTATGGCTACACCTTC. Translating gives CASRYRGYGYTF.

The chain carries TRBV5-4 and TRBJ2-7, with D tentatively TRBD2 (5 bases). The CDR3 sequence is 13 residues long. V dropped 0 bases and J dropped 7 bases, with 11 bases sitting between them. Germline V CDR1 and CDR2: SGHNT, YYREEE (reference sequence). CDR3 in amino acids: CASSLGGSGEQYF. In DNA, the CDR3 is TGTGCCAGCAGCTTGGGGGGTTCGGGAGAGCAGTACTTC. The variable domain in full, with the rest retrieved from reference TRBV5-4 and TRBJ2-7, is ETGVTQSPTHLIKTRGQQVTLRCSSQSGHNTVSWYQQALGQGPQFIFQYYREEENGRGNFPPRFSGLQFPNYSSELNVNALELDDSALYLCASSLGGSGEQYFGPGTRLTVT.

The chain has TRBV28 and TRBJ1-1, with D tentatively TRBD1 (6 bases). CDR3 length: 13 residues. V lost 6 bases and J lost 7, with 15 bases in between. Germline assignment: CDR1 MDHEN and CDR2 SYDVKM. CDR3 bases: TGTGCCAGCAGGCCTTGGGGGCCGGGTGAAGCTTTCTTT. Translated: CASRPWGPGEAFF.

This clone was detected ten times or more. The chain is built from TRBV10-3 and TRBJ1-1, with 7 bases aligning to TRBD1. The CDR3 is made up of 13 amino acids. J was trimmed by 1 base and V by 11 bases; bases with no gene match: 7. The germline V gene encodes CDR1 ENHRY and CDR2 SYGVKD. In DNA form, the CDR3 reads TGTGCCGTGGGGACAGCCGAGAACACTGAAGCTTTCTTT. This translates into CAVGTAENTEAFF.

This clone was recorded only once. The V call is TRBV5-1, the J call TRBJ2-1; 7 nucleotides align to TRBD2. The CDR3 contains 15 residues. Trimming at V came to 0 bases and at J to 8 bases, leaving 8 bases not matched to a gene. Germline loops: CDR1 SGHRS, CDR2 YFSETQ. CDR3 nucleotides: TGCGCCAGCAGCTTGGACCGGCGCCGGGGGGATGAGCAGTTCTTC. This encodes CASSLDRRRGDEQFF.

V is TRBV9 and J is TRBJ1-6; 8 bases agree with TRBD1. The CDR3 runs 14 residues. V shed 3 bases, J shed 7 bases, and the junction held 3 bases outside the gene matches. Germline V lookup: CDR1 SGDLS, CDR2 YYNGEE. CDR3 region: CASSARQGNSPLHF. CDR3 nucleotide sequence: TGTGCCAGCAGCGCTCGACAGGGGAATTCACCCCTCCACTTT. The full variable domain, with the rest looked up from reference TRBV9 and TRBJ1-6, is DSGVTQTPKHLITATGQRVTLRCSPRSGDLSVYWYQQSLDQGLQFLIQYYNGEERAKGNILERFSAQQFPDLHSELNLSSLELGDSALYFCASSARQGNSPLHFGNGTRLTVT.

This chain uses TRBV6-5 with TRBJ2-7; TRBD2 might be the D (9 bases). Looked up from germline, CDR1 is MNHEY and CDR2 is SVGAGI. Between the trimmed V and J ends, which lost 7 bases and 4 bases, there was a span of 20 bases. This CDR3 has 15 residues. The CDR3 region is CASTQGAGGPYEQYF. CDR3 nucleotides: TGTGCCAGCACCCAGGGGGCGGGAGGGCCGTACGAGCAGTACTTC.

The table lists this clone with a few counts. The chain recombines TRBV28 with TRBJ1-2; no definite D call. Germline CDR1 is MDHEN and CDR2 is SYDVKM. The CDR3 loop spans 14 amino acids. V gave up 7 bases and J gave up 4 bases, with 16 bases separating them. The chain's CDR3 is CASNGGQKIYGYTF. The CDR3 coding sequence is TGTGCCAGCAATGGAGGGCAGAAGATCTATGGCTACACCTTC.

The V call is TRBV6-5, the J call TRBJ1-2, with 8 bases lining up with TRBD1. J was trimmed by 6 bases and V by 11 bases; bases with no gene match: 14. The CDR3 loop spans 14 amino acids. CDR1 is MNHEY and CDR2 is SVGAGI in the germline V gene. CDR3 protein: CAAHSRGRGDGYTF. The CDR3 nucleotides read TGTGCCGCACACTCCAGGGGGCGCGGAGATGGCTACACCTTC.

This sequence joins TRBV21-1 and TRBJ1-2; the table's D gene call, TRBD1, was not cross checked with the DNA. TRBV21-1 is a pseudogene. This CDR3 region has 13 residues. In nucleotides, the CDR3 is TGTGCCAGCAGAAACGGACAGGGGACTGGCTACACCTTC. Protein: CASRNGQGTGYTF.

The chain has TRBV7-2 and TRBJ2-5, with 14 nucleotides matching TRBD2. CDR3 length: 16 residues. Germline loops: CDR1 SGHTA, CDR2 FQGNSA. V was pared by 3 bases and J by 7 bases, with 7 bases of the junction left unmatched. The CDR3 loop is CASSLTSGRATGTQYF. The DNA for the CDR3 is TGTGCCAGCAGCTTGACTAGCGGGAGGGCCACCGGGACCCAGTACTTC.

This sequence joins TRBV19 and TRBJ2-6; D is possibly TRBD1 (5 bases). CDR1 is LNHDA and CDR2 is SQIVND in the germline V gene (reference sequence). Trimming shortened V by 3 bases and J by 0 bases, and 12 bases separated the two germline ends. This CDR3 contains 17 residues. CDR3 protein: CASSIPRALSGANVLTF. In DNA, the CDR3 is TGTGCCAGTAGTATTCCCAGGGCACTCTCTGGGGCCAACGTCCTGACTTTC.

This chain links TRBV7-2 with TRBJ2-2, with 10 positions matching TRBD2. V shed 3 bases and J 7 bases; nucleotides not matched to a gene: 14. Germline loops: CDR1 SGHTA, CDR2 FQGNSA. The CDR3 extends over 18 amino acids. Written as DNA, the CDR3 is TGTGCCAGCAGCTTCCCCCTAAGAGCTAGCGGGAGCGGCGGGGAGCTGTTTTTT. This sequence encodes CASSFPLRASGSGGELFF. Full variable domain (missing parts from reference TRBV7-2 and TRBJ2-2): GAGVSQSPSNKVTEKGKDVELRCDPISGHTALYWYRQSLGQGLEFLIYFQGNSAPDKSGLPSDRFSAERTGGSVSTLTIQRTQQEDSAVYLCASSFPLRASGSGGELFFGEGSRLTVL.

The CDR3 DNA reads as TGTGCCACCTGCAACCCAGGGGCCGAAAACAATGAGCAGTTCTTC. The encoded protein is CATCNPGAENNEQFF. The chain carries TRBV24-1 and TRBJ2-1; D may be TRBD1 (6 bases). This CDR3 is 15 amino acids long. CDR1 is KGHDR and CDR2 is SFDVKD in the germline V gene. The V and J ends lost 9 bases and 5 bases respectively, with 19 bases between them.

This clone was seen once. The chain uses TRBV23-1 and TRBJ2-1, with 10 bases fitting TRBD1. TRBV23-1 has ORF status, its function being uncertain. CDR3 length: 18 residues. Germline trimming cut 2 bases from V and 4 bases from J; bases unmatched to any gene: 11. The CDR3: CASSQRTGGYQCYNEQFF. CDR3 nucleotide sequence: TGCGCCAGCAGTCAAAGGACAGGGGGGTATCAGTGTTACAATGAGCAGTTCTTC.

This clone was seen only once. The J gene is TRBJ2-3, the V gene TRBV5-1; TRBD2 agrees at 8 bases. The CDR3 is 18 residues long. V was pared by 6 bases and J by 0 bases, with 15 bases of the junction left unmatched. Per germline, CDR1 SGHRS and CDR2 YFSETQ. CDR3 residues: CASNPNPSSGSSTDTQYF. The CDR3 DNA reads as TGCGCCAGCAACCCGAATCCTTCTAGCGGGTCTAGCACAGATACGCAGTATTTT.

The V and J genes are TRBV19 and TRBJ1-1; possibly TRBD1 for D (5 bases). Per germline, CDR1 LNHDA and CDR2 SQIVND (reference sequence). The CDR3 runs to 12 residues. The germline V and J ends were trimmed by 3 bases and 12 bases, with 14 bases remaining between them. This CDR3 reads CASSILGGATFF. In DNA, the CDR3 is TGTGCCAGTAGTATTCTCGGCGGGGCCACTTTCTTT.

V gene TRBV25-1 combines with J gene TRBJ1-4; weak D call: TRBD1 (5 bases). Germline V CDR1 and CDR2: MGHDK, SYGVNS. V was pared by 7 bases and J by 12 bases, with 18 bases between. CDR3 size: 13 residues. CDR3: CASTPGLGAELFF. DNA for the CDR3: TGTGCCAGCACCCCGGGACTCGGCGCGGAACTGTTTTTT.

The chain employs TRBV2 and TRBJ2-7, with a possible D match to TRBD2 (6 bases). Per the germline V gene, CDR1 is SNHLY and CDR2 is FYNNEI. This CDR3 comprises 14 residues. The germline V and J ends were trimmed by 7 bases and 2 bases, with 15 bases remaining between them. The CDR3 is CASKVADLPYEQYF. Written as DNA, the CDR3 is TGTGCCAGCAAAGTAGCGGACCTTCCCTACGAGCAGTACTTC.

The chain recombines TRBV28 with TRBJ1-2; a weak D match, TRBD1 (6 bases). Trimming took 6 bases from V and 8 from J, leaving 19 bases between them. This CDR3 is 14 amino acids long. The germline V gene has CDR1 MDHEN and CDR2 SYDVKM. CDR3 loop: CASSPSLGQRGYTF. For the CDR3, the DNA is TGTGCCAGCAGCCCCTCCCTTGGACAGAGGGGCTACACCTTC.